These 14 T cell receptor beta chains originate from one sample sequenced in a study of blood T cells in healthy people across ages. A second PCR, run for roughly 7 to 11 cycles, used a sample-barcoded 5' primer plus a J-beta primer mix. Via MiXCR, TCRdb re-called the 5' RACE reads, giving one row per CDR3 protein. Of about 800,000 distinct CDR3 sequences in the sample, roughly 60% were seen once. Sequencing input: blood. The receptors were sampled from a man aged 25-45 years in good health.

This clonotype was seen a few times. V gene TRBV29-1 combines with J gene TRBJ2-1; D gene uncertain. From germline, CDR1 is SQVTM and CDR2 ANQGSEA. The CDR3 has 15 amino acids. The germline V and J ends were trimmed by 1 base and 5 bases, with 15 bases remaining between them. The CDR3 DNA reads as TGCAGCGTTGAAGGCCGGCTAAGAAGAGACAATGAGCAGTTCTTC. Translation gives CSVEGRLRRDNEQFF.

The rearrangement joins TRBV27 to TRBJ1-2, with no clear D. Germline CDR1 MNHEY, CDR2 SMNVEV (reference sequence). This CDR3 is 12 amino acids long. The germline V and J ends were trimmed by 5 bases and 5 bases, with 9 bases remaining between them. CDR3 coding DNA: TGTGCCAGCAGTGCGGATAGGTATGGCTACACCTTC. As protein: CASSADRYGYTF.

This rearrangement joins TRBV14 to TRBJ2-1; possibly TRBD1 or TRBD2 for D (5 bases each). The J call may be wrong; the DNA end is better matched by TRBJ2-7. Germline CDR1 is SGHDN and CDR2 is FVKESK. The CDR3 covers 14 residues. The CDR3 is CASREGSSYNEQYF. Written as DNA, the CDR3 is TGTGCCAGTAGAGAGGGGAGCTCCTACAATGAGCAGTACTTC.

This chain links TRBV25-1 with TRBJ2-5; D is possibly TRBD2 (7 bases). CDR1 is MGHDK, CDR2 SYGVNS, per germline. Deletions cut 3 bases from V and 7 bases from J, with 15 bases between. This CDR3 has 14 amino acids. This CDR3 reads CASSDSLGGGTQYF. The CDR3 DNA reads as TGTGCCAGCAGTGATTCCCTGGGAGGGGGGACCCAGTACTTC. Full variable domain (rest looked up from reference TRBV25-1 and TRBJ2-5): EADIYQTPRYLVIGTGKKITLECSQTMGHDKMYWYQQDPGMELHLIHYSYGVNSTEKGDLSSESTVSRIRTEHFPLTLESARPSHTSQYLCASSDSLGGGTQYFGPGTRLLVL.

The chain has TRBV7-2 and TRBJ1-4; D gene uncertain. V was trimmed by 0 bases and J by 4 bases, leaving 9 bases between them. The CDR3 sequence is 15 residues long. The V gene's germline CDR1 is SGHTA and CDR2 FQGNSA. Here the CDR3 DNA reads TGTGCCAGCAGCTTAGCCACAGCCCGTAATGAAAAACTGTTTTTT. The encoded protein is CASSLATARNEKLFF. Full variable domain (outside the CDR3, taken from reference TRBV7-2 and TRBJ1-4): GAGVSQSPSNKVTEKGKDVELRCDPISGHTALYWYRQSLGQGLEFLIYFQGNSAPDKSGLPSDRFSAERTGGSVSTLTIQRTQQEDSAVYLCASSLATARNEKLFFGSGTQLSVL.

The chain uses TRBV7-2 and TRBJ2-7; 9 bases fit TRBD2. Losses at the gene ends were 5 bases for V and 6 bases for J; bases not matched to a gene: 11. This CDR3 has 15 amino acids. Germline lookup yields CDR1 SGHTA and CDR2 FQGNSA. CDR3 coding DNA: TGTGCCAGCAGCGTAGGTCCCGCTAGCGGGGCCGAGCAGTACTTC. Its translation: CASSVGPASGAEQYF.

The rearrangement links TRBV10-3 to TRBJ1-5; the D gene is possibly TRBD1 (6 bases). V lost 7 bases and J lost 5, with 12 bases in between. Germline V gene sequence: CDR1 ENHRY, CDR2 SYGVKD. CDR3 length: 13 amino acids. The CDR3 loop reads CAITQGTDQPQHF. CDR3 in DNA: TGTGCCATCACCCAGGGGACTGATCAGCCCCAGCATTTT.

There are a few counts of this clonotype. The chain joins TRBV20-1 to TRBJ1-1, with D unresolved. Trimming took off 0 bases at V and 1 base at J, with 12 bases between the two ends. The CDR3 is made up of 15 amino acids. Germline-derived CDR1 and CDR2 are DFQATT and SNEGSKA (reference sequence). For the CDR3, the DNA is TGCAGTGCTAGAGAACCCCGACGGACGAACACTGAAGCTTTCTTT. It encodes CSAREPRRTNTEAFF.

The rearrangement uses TRBV20-1 and TRBJ1-1, with unresolved D. With 3 bases removed from V and 0 bases from J, the gap between germline ends came to 8 bases. CDR1 is DFQATT, CDR2 SNEGSKA, per germline (reference sequence). The CDR3 covers 13 residues. CDR3 nucleotides: TGCAGTGCTAGTTGGGTGGTGAACACTGAAGCTTTCTTT. It encodes CSASWVVNTEAFF.

The chain is built from TRBV5-5 and TRBJ2-1; D is unclear. From germline, CDR1 is SGHKS and CDR2 YYEKEE (reference sequence). The CDR3 totals 14 residues. Between the trimmed V and J ends, which lost 3 bases and 6 bases, there was a span of 13 bases. The CDR3, as DNA: TGTGCCAGCAGCTCTACGTACCCGGGCAATGAGCAGTTCTTC. It is translated as CASSSTYPGNEQFF.

This clonotype was observed once. The chain couples TRBV5-1 to TRBJ1-1; 8 bases match TRBD1. The CDR3 covers 14 residues. In germline, CDR1 is SGHRS, CDR2 YFSETQ. With 2 bases clipped from V and 5 bases from J, the junction kept 5 bases outside the gene matches. The chain's CDR3 is CASSLRDRPTEAFF. The CDR3 DNA reads as TGCGCCAGCAGCTTACGGGACAGGCCAACTGAAGCTTTCTTT.

V and J are TRBV7-2 and TRBJ2-1, with 8 positions matching TRBD2. The CDR3 has 15 residues. Germline V gives CDR1 SGHTA, CDR2 FQGNSA. Unmatched junction bases numbered 14, after V lost 8 bases and J lost 8 bases. The DNA for the CDR3 is TGTGCCAGCGACCCGGGACTAGGAGATTTCGATGAGCAGTTCTTC. Translated, it gives CASDPGLGDFDEQFF.

The chain is built from TRBV4-2 and TRBJ2-7; 12 positions match TRBD2. Germline CDR1 LGHNA, CDR2 YNFKEQ. The V segment lost 3 bases and the J segment 5 bases; nucleotides outside the gene matches: 11. This CDR3 has 17 amino acids. The CDR3 protein is CASSQDSRTSGIHEQYF. For the CDR3, the DNA is TGTGCCAGCAGCCAGGATAGTCGGACTAGCGGGATCCACGAGCAGTACTTC.

The V call is TRBV19, the J call TRBJ1-2; perhaps TRBD1 as D (6 bases). This CDR3 has 17 residues. CDR1 and CDR2 (germline): LNHDA, SQIVND (reference sequence). The V end lost 7 bases, the J end lost 4 bases, and 25 bases lay between the germline ends. The CDR3 DNA is TGTGCCAGTACCCTTAGCGGACAGTCTGCCCGTCGCTATGGCTACACCTTC. Amino acids: CASTLSGQSARRYGYTF.